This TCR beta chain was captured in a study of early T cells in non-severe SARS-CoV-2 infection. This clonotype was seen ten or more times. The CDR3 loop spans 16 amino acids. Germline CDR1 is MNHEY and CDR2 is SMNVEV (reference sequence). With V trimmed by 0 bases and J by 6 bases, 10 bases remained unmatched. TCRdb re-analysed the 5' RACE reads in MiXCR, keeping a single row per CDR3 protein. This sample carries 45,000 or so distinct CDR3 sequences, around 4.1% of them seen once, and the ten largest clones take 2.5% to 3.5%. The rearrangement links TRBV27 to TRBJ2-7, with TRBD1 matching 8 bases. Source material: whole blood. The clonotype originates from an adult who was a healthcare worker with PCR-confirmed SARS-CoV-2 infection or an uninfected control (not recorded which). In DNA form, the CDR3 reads TGTGCCAGCAGTTTATCGGGGACAGGATATATAGGCGAGCAGTACTTC. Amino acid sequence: CASSLSGTGYIGEQYF.